The rows below give T cell receptor beta chains drawn from one sample of a study of cytomegalovirus exposure and HLA in healthy donors. Measured with immunoSEQ multiplex PCR; TCRdb has only the in-frame clones, and not every one. This sample has fewer than 250,000 clones, with roughly 83% found just once. Sequencing used PBMCs. The receptor source for this set is a woman aged 45-65 years in good health and CMV-seronegative. Each CDR3 is given with its conserved first and last residue. D genes are given only for firm matches. The listing skips clone size in some rows; elsewhere it reads once, few, many or a size class.

CASSSAPGQGDTQYF	TGCGCCAGCAGCTCAGCGCCGGGACAGGGAGATACGCAGTATTTT	NA	TRBD1	15	TRBV5-1	TRBJ2-3
CASSQGHRSGRPYEQYF	TGCGCCAGCAGCCAAGGCCACCGTAGCGGGAGGCCCTACGAGCAGTACTTC	NA	TRBD2	17	TRBV4-1	TRBJ2-7
CASTRGPFDYGYTF	TGTGCCAGTACCAGGGGCCCTTTTGACTATGGCTACACCTTC	NA	NA	14	TRBV19	TRBJ1-2
CASSQHGQINSPLHF	TGTGCCAGCAGCCAACATGGACAGATCAATTCACCCCTCCACTTT	NA	NA	15	TRBV7-2	TRBJ1-6
CASSLGLAGGRGTDTQYF	TGTGCCAGCAGCTTAGGACTAGCGGGGGGGCGGGGTACAGATACGCAGTATTTT	NA	TRBD2	18	TRBV11-1	TRBJ2-3
CASSYSSEAGEKLFF	TGTGCCAGCAGTTACTCGAGTGAGGCGGGTGAAAAACTGTTTTTT	NA	NA	15	TRBV6-6	TRBJ1-4
CASSPRTGELFF	TGTGCCAGCAGCCCCAGGACCGGGGAGCTGTTTTTT	few	NA	12	TRBV5-6	TRBJ2-2
CASSYYDRGTGELFF	TGTGCCAGCAGCTACTATGACAGGGGTACCGGGGAGCTGTTTTTT	few	TRBD1	15	TRBV5-6	TRBJ2-2
CASSRPGGNTIYF	TGTGCCAGCAGCCGCCCAGGGGGAAACACCATATATTTT	few	NA	13	TRBV7-2	TRBJ1-3
CASRGAGGLEQFF	TGTGCCAGCAGGGGAGCGGGGGGGCTTGAGCAGTTCTTC	few	TRBD2	13	TRBV6-6	TRBJ2-1
CSVEWTSGVYNEQFF	TGCAGCGTTGAATGGACTAGCGGAGTCTACAATGAGCAGTTCTTC	once	TRBD2	15	TRBV29-1	TRBJ2-1
CASSEQGTTGELFF	TGTGCCAGTAGTGAACAGGGGACCACCGGGGAGCTGTTTTTT	NA	TRBD1	14	TRBV19	TRBJ2-2
CASSLRGIINEKLFF	TGTGCCAGCAGCTTGCGGGGGATTATTAATGAAAAACTGTTTTTT	once	NA	15	TRBV5-5	TRBJ1-4
CASSSRRGGGYNEQFF	TGTGCCAGCAGTTCCCGGCGGGGAGGAGGCTACAATGAGCAGTTCTTC	once	NA	16	TRBV28	TRBJ2-1
CASSQGLAISEQYF	TGTGCCAGCAGTCAAGGACTAGCGATCTCCGAGCAGTACTTC	NA	TRBD2	14	TRBV6-6	TRBJ2-7
CAISDRGTGYAEAFF	TGTGCCATCAGTGACAGGGGGACAGGGTACGCTGAAGCTTTCTTT	few	TRBD1	15	TRBV10-3	TRBJ1-1
CASSLVGGTSSRTYNEQFF	TGTGCCAGCAGCTTAGTTGGAGGGACCAGTAGCAGAACCTACAATGAGCAGTTCTTC	NA	NA	19	TRBV7-2	TRBJ2-1
CASSPRGTYEQYF	TGTGCCAGCAGCCCCCGGGGTACCTACGAGCAGTACTTC	NA	NA	13	TRBV7-8	TRBJ2-7
CASSMPQGGRTEAFF	TGTGCCAGTAGTATGCCCCAGGGAGGGAGGACTGAAGCTTTCTTT	few	NA	15	TRBV19	TRBJ1-1
CASSLGRGTDTQYF	TGTGCCAGCAGCTTGGGCAGGGGGACAGATACGCAGTATTTT	NA	TRBD1	14	TRBV11-3	TRBJ2-3
CASRGHRTTEAFF	TGTGCCAGCAGGGGACACCGGACCACTGAAGCTTTCTTT	few	NA	13	TRBV6-5	TRBJ1-1
CASSLSGLAGGSTDTQYF	TGTGCCAGCAGCTTGTCGGGACTAGCGGGAGGGAGCACAGATACGCAGTATTTT	NA	TRBD2	18	TRBV7-3	TRBJ2-3
CASSSGMNTEAFF	TGTGCCAGCAGCTCGGGGATGAACACTGAAGCTTTCTTT	NA	NA	13	TRBV7-3	TRBJ1-1
CASSIGTRTGLDFYTF	TGTGCCAGTAGTATAGGAACCAGGACAGGCCTTGACTTCTACACCTTC	few	TRBD1	16	TRBV19	TRBJ1-2
CASSRTEGGNQPQHF	TGTGCCAGCAGTAGGACGGAGGGAGGTAATCAGCCCCAGCATTTT	few	NA	15	TRBV6-1	TRBJ1-5
CASSLGGALSGANVLTF	TGTGCCAGCAGCTTAGGGGGGGCTCTCTCTGGGGCCAACGTCCTGACTTTC	NA	NA	17	TRBV5-4	TRBJ2-6
CASSSQGAFSVGAFF	TGTGCCAGTAGTTCACAGGGGGCGTTTTCTGTAGGAGCTTTCTTT	NA	TRBD1	15	TRBV19	TRBJ1-1
CASSALAGGFETQYF	TGTGCCAGCAGCGCCTTAGCGGGGGGTTTTGAGACCCAGTACTTC	few	TRBD2	15	TRBV7-6	TRBJ2-5
CASSLNPSGGQETQYF	TGTGCCAGCAGCTTGAATCCTAGCGGGGGCCAAGAGACCCAGTACTTC	NA	TRBD2	16	TRBV5-4	TRBJ2-5
CASLGPGQPMNTEAFF	TGTGCCAGCCTGGGACCCGGACAGCCGATGAACACTGAAGCTTTCTTT	NA	NA	16	TRBV28	TRBJ1-1
CASSEWGEQPQHF	TGCGCCAGCAGTGAGTGGGGGGAGCAGCCCCAGCATTTT	NA	NA	13	TRBV10-2	TRBJ1-5
CASSETRDYHYEQYF	TGTGCCAGCAGTGAGACTCGGGACTACCACTACGAGCAGTACTTC	few	TRBD2	15	TRBV6-1	TRBJ2-7
CASSPGTSGRHTGELFF	TGTGCCAGCTCACCCGGGACTAGCGGGAGGCACACCGGGGAGCTGTTTTTT	NA	TRBD2	17	TRBV18	TRBJ2-2
CASSVVPGSTEAFF	TGTGCCAGCAGCGTAGTCCCGGGAAGCACTGAAGCTTTCTTT	NA	NA	14	TRBV9	TRBJ1-1
CASSYSSHRQGNTIYF	TGTGCCAGCAGTTACTCGAGTCATCGACAGGGAAACACCATATATTTT	NA	NA	16	TRBV6-5	TRBJ1-3
CASNRGNRVASTDTQYF	TGCGCCAGCAATAGAGGAAACCGGGTCGCTAGCACAGATACGCAGTATTTT	NA	NA	17	TRBV5-1	TRBJ2-3
CASSNLGTGNSPLHF	TGTGCCAGCAGCAATCTTGGGACAGGGAATTCACCCCTCCACTTT	NA	TRBD1	15	TRBV7-9	TRBJ1-6
CAISEEEQLALKAFF	TGTGCCATCAGTGAGGAAGAACAGCTCGCCTTGAAGGCTTTCTTT	NA	NA	15	TRBV10-3	TRBJ1-1
CASSLNAYEQYF	TGTGCCAGCAGCTTAAACGCGTACGAGCAGTACTTC	NA	NA	12	TRBV7-2	TRBJ2-7
CASSISGGAGSADTQYF	TGTGCCAGCAGCATTAGCGGGGGGGCGGGTAGCGCAGATACGCAGTATTTT	NA	TRBD2	17	TRBV7-2	TRBJ2-3
CASSLEGAGADTQYF	TGTGCCAGCAGCTTAGAAGGGGCAGGAGCTGATACGCAGTATTTT	NA	NA	15	TRBV11-2	TRBJ2-3
CSAETINEQFF	TGCAGTGCTGAGACTATCAATGAGCAGTTCTTC	NA	NA	11	TRBV20-1	TRBJ2-1
CASSQGQGPQETQYF	TGCGCCAGCAGCCAAGGACAGGGCCCTCAAGAGACCCAGTACTTC	NA	TRBD1	15	TRBV4-1	TRBJ2-5
CASSYFPDNTQYF	TGTGCCAGCAGTTACTTTCCGGACAATACGCAGTATTTT	NA	NA	13	TRBV6-5	TRBJ2-3
CASSPSGTGVGYTF	TGTGCCAGCAGCCCCTCCGGGACAGGGGTCGGCTACACCTTC	NA	TRBD1	14	TRBV6-4	TRBJ1-2
CASSMRWGGTEAFF	TGTGCCAGTAGTATGAGGTGGGGAGGGACTGAAGCTTTCTTT	NA	NA	14	TRBV19	TRBJ1-1
CASSHRWTSPETQYF	TGTGCCAGCAGCCACCGTTGGACTAGTCCCGAGACCCAGTACTTC	NA	TRBD2	15	TRBV13	TRBJ2-5
CASSLKGGGVSYEQYF	TGTGCCAGCAGTTTAAAGGGCGGGGGCGTATCCTACGAGCAGTACTTC	NA	NA	16	TRBV27	TRBJ2-7
CASSLEGPGLAGYNEQFF	TGTGCCAGCAGTTTGGAGGGGCCGGGACTAGCGGGCTACAATGAGCAGTTCTTC	NA	TRBD2	18	TRBV28	TRBJ2-1
CASSTTGGPLNTEAFF	TGTGCCAGCAGTACGACAGGGGGCCCTCTGAACACTGAAGCTTTCTTT	NA	TRBD1	16	TRBV28	TRBJ1-1
CASSSGTGGNTIYF	TGTGCCAGCAGCTCGGGGACAGGCGGAAACACCATATATTTT	NA	TRBD1	14	TRBV7-2	TRBJ1-3